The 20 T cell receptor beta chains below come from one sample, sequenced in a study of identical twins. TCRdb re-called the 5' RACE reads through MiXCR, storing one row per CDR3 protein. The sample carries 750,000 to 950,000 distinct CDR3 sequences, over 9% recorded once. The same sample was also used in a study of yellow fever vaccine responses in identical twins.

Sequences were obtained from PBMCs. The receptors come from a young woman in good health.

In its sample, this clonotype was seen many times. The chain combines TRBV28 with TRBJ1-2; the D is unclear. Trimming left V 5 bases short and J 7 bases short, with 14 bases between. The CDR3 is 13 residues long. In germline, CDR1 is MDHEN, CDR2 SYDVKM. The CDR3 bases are TGTGCCAGCAGTCGGGCTTCCACCCCTGGCTACACCTTC. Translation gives CASSRASTPGYTF.

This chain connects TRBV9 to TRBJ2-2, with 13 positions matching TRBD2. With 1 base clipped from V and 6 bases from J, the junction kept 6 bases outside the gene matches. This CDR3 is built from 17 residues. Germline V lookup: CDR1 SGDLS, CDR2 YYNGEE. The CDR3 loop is CASSVILAGGRPGELFF. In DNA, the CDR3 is TGTGCCAGCAGCGTAATACTAGCGGGAGGGAGGCCCGGGGAGCTGTTTTTT.

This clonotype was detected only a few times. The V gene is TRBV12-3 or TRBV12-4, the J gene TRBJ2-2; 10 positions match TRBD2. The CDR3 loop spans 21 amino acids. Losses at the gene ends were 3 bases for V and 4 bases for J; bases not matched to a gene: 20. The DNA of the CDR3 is TGTGCCAGCAGTTTCGGAGACCGGGACAGGTTTCTAGCGGGAGCCACCGGGGAGCTGTTTTTT. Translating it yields CASSFGDRDRFLAGATGELFF.

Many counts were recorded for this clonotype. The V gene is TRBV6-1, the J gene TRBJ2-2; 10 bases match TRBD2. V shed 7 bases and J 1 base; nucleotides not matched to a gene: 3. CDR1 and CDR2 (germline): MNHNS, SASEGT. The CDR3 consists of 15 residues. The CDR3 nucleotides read TGTGCCAGCACGAGGACTAGCGGGAACACCGGGGAGCTGTTTTTT. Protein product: CASTRTSGNTGELFF.

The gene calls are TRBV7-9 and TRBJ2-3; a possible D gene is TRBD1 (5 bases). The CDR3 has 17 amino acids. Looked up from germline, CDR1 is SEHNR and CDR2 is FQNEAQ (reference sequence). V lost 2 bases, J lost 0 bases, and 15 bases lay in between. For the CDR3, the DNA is TGTGCCAGCAGCTTACAGGGCGCCACTCCTAGCACAGATACGCAGTATTTT. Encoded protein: CASSLQGATPSTDTQYF. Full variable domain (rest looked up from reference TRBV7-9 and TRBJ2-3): DTGVSQNPRHKITKRGQNVTFRCDPISEHNRLYWYRQTLGQGPEFLTYFQNEAQLEKSRLLSDRFSAERPKGSFSTLEIQRTEQGDSAMYLCASSLQGATPSTDTQYFGPGTRLTVL.

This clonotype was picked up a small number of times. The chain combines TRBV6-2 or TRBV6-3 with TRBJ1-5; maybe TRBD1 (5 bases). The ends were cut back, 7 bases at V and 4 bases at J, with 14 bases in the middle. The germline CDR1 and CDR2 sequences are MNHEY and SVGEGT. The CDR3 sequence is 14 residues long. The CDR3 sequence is CASKPLGANQPQHF. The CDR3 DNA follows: TGTGCCAGCAAACCCCTCGGGGCAAATCAGCCCCAGCATTTT.

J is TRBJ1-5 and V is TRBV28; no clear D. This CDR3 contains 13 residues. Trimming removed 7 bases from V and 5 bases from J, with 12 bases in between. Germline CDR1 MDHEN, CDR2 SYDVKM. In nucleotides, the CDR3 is TGTGCCAGCACTGTCCGACCCGATCAGCCCCAGCATTTT. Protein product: CASTVRPDQPQHF.

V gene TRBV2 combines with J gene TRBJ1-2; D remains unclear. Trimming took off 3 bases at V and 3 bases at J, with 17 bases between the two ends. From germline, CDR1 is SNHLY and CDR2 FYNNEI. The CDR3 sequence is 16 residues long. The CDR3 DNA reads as TGTGCCAGCAGTGATAATCGACGGCACAGAGACTATGGCTACACCTTC. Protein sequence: CASSDNRRHRDYGYTF. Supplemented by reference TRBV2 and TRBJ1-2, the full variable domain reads EPEVTQTPSHQVTQMGQEVILRCVPISNHLYFYWYRQILGQKVEFLVSFYNNEISEKSEIFDDQFSVERPDGSNFTLKIRSTKLEDSAMYFCASSDNRRHRDYGYTFGSGTRLTVV.

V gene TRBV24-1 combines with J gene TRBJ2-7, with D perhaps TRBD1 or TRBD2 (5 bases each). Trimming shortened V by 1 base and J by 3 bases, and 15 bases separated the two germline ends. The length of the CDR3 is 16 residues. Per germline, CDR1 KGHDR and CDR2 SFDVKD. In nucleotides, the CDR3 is TGTGCCACCAGTGATTTATGGGAAGGGACCATCTACGAGCAGTACGTC. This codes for CATSDLWEGTIYEQYV.

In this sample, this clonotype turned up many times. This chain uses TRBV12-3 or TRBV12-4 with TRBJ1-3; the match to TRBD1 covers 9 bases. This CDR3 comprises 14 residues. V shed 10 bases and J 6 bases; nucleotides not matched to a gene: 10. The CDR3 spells CATQRTGETNTIYF. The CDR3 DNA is TGTGCCACTCAAAGGACAGGGGAAACAAACACCATATATTTT.

CDR3 sequence reads: CASSQDLDRVIGDTQYF. CDR3 DNA sequence: TGCGCCAGCAGCCAAGATTTGGACAGGGTTATTGGAGATACGCAGTATTTT. The rearrangement uses TRBV4-1 and TRBJ2-3; TRBD1 agrees at 8 bases. Losses at the gene ends were 0 bases for V and 5 bases for J; bases not matched to a gene: 10. CDR3 length equals 17 residues. Per the germline V gene, CDR1 is MGHRA and CDR2 is YSYEKL.

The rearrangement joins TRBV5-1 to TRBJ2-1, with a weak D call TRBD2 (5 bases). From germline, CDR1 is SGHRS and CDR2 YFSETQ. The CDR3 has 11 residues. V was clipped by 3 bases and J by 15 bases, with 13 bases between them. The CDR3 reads CASSSARERFF. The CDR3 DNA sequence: TGCGCCAGCAGCTCCGCTCGGGAAAGGTTCTTC.

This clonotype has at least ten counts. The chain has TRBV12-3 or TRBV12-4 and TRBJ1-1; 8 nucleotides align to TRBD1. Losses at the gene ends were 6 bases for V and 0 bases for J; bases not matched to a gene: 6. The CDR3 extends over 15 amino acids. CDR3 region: CASRPQGAMNTEAFF. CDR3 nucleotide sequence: TGTGCCAGCAGACCGCAGGGGGCCATGAACACTGAAGCTTTCTTT.

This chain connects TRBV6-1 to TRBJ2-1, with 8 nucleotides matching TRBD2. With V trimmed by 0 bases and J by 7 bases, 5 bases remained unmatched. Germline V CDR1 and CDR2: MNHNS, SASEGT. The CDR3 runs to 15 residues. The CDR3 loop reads CASSEASGGGNEQFF. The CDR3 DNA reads TGTGCCAGCAGTGAAGCGAGCGGGGGTGGGAATGAGCAGTTCTTC.

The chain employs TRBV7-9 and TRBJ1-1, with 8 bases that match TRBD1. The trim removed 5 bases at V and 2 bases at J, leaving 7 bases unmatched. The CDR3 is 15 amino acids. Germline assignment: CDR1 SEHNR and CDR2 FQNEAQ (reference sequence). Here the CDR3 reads CASSLTGVGNTEAFF. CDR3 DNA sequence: TGTGCCAGCAGCCTGACAGGGGTAGGAAACACTGAAGCTTTCTTT.

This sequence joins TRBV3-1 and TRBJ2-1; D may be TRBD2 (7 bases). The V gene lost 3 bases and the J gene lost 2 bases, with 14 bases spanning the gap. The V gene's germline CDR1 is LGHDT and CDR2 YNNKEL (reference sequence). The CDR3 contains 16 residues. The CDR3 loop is CASSHLGGGPYNEQFF. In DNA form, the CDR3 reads TGTGCCAGCAGCCATCTAGGGGGGGGCCCCTACAATGAGCAGTTCTTC.

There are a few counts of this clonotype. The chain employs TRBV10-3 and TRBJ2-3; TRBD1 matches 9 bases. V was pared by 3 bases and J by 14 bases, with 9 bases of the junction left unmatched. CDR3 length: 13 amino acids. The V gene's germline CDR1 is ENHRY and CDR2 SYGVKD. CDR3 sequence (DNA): TGTGCCATCAGTGAAAACAGGGGGCCGGCGTGGTATTTT. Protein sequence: CAISENRGPAWYF.

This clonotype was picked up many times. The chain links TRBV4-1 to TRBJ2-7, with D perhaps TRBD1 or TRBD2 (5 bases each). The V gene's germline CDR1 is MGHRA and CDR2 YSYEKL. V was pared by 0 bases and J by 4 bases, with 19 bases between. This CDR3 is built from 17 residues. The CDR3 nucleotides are TGCGCCAGCAGCCAAGATAAAGGTGGGACGGGAAAATACGAGCAGTACTTC. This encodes CASSQDKGGTGKYEQYF.

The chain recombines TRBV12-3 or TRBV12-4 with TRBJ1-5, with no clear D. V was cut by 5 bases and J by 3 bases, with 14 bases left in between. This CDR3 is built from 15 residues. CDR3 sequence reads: CASSPRTANNQPQHF. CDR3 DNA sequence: TGTGCCAGCAGTCCACGGACGGCTAACAATCAGCCCCAGCATTTT.

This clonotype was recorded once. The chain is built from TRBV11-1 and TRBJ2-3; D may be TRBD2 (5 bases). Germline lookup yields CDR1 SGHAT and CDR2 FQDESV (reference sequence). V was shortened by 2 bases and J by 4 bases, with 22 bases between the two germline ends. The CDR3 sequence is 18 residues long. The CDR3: CASSLFHSSPTLPDTQYF. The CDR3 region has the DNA TGTGCCAGCAGCTTATTCCACTCTAGCCCTACCCTCCCAGATACGCAGTATTTT. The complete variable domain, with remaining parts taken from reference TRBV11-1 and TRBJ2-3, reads EAEVAQSPRYKITEKSQAVAFWCDPISGHATLYWYRQILGQGPELLVQFQDESVVDDSQLPKDRFSAERLKGVDSTLKIQPAELGDSAMYLCASSLFHSSPTLPDTQYFGPGTRLTVL.